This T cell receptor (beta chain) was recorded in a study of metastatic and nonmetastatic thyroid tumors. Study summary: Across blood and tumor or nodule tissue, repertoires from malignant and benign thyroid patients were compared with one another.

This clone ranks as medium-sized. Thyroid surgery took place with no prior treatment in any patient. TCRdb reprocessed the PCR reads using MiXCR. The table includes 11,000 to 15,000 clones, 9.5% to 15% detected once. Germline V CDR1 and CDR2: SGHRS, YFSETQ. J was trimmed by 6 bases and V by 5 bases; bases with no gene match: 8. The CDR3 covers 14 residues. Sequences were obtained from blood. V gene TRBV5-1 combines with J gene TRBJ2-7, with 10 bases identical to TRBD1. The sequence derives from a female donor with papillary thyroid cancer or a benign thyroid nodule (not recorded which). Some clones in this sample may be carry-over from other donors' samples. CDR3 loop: CASRTGTGVVEQYF. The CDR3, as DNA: TGCGCCAGCAGGACCGGGACAGGGGTTGTCGAGCAGTACTTC.